The 6 T cell receptor beta chains given below trace back to one sample, sequenced in a study of cytomegalovirus exposure and HLA in healthy donors. Primers included in the PCR were 60 Vbeta and 13 Jbeta primers. Data came from immunoSEQ multiplex PCR; TCRdb stores just in-frame clones and leaves some out. Of 200,000 or so clones listed, approximately 82% are singletons. Sequenced sample: PBMCs. These receptors originate from a man aged 18 to 30 in good health and CMV-seronegative.

This sequence joins TRBV7-9 and TRBJ2-4; tentatively, D is TRBD1 (5 bases). Per the germline V gene, CDR1 is SEHNR and CDR2 is FQNEAQ (reference sequence). CDR3 length: 13 amino acids. V lost 3 bases to trimming and J lost 8 bases, with 11 bases between them. CDR3 residues: CASSFQGLDIQYF. Written as DNA, the CDR3 is TGTGCCAGCAGCTTCCAGGGCTTGGACATTCAGTACTTC. Looking up the rest from reference TRBV7-9 and TRBJ2-4 gives the full variable domain: DTGVSQNPRHKITKRGQNVTFRCDPISEHNRLYWYRQTLGQGPEFLTYFQNEAQLEKSRLLSDRFSAERPKGSFSTLEIQRTEQGDSAMYLCASSFQGLDIQYFGAGTRLSVL.

The chain joins TRBV11-3 to TRBJ2-5; D remains unclear. V was cut by 5 bases and J by 2 bases, with 9 bases left in between. The CDR3 sequence is 13 residues long. Germline V gene lookup returns CDR1 SGHNT and CDR2 YENEEA. CDR3 loop: CASSVGVQETQYF. In DNA form, the CDR3 reads TGTGCCAGCAGCGTAGGAGTACAAGAGACCCAGTACTTC.

The rearrangement joins TRBV7-8 to TRBJ1-1; the match to TRBD1 covers 10 bases. Germline CDR1 reads SGHVS; CDR2 reads FQNEAQ. V trimming: 5 bases; J trimming: 6 bases; junction bases outside the gene matches: 6. The CDR3 has 14 amino acids. Here the CDR3 reads CASSGGQGKSEAFF. The CDR3 nucleotides read TGTGCCAGCAGCGGGGGACAGGGGAAATCTGAAGCTTTCTTT.

The genes are TRBV7-9 and TRBJ2-7, with 8 bases identical to TRBD1. CDR3 length: 15 amino acids. Germline loops: CDR1 SEHNR, CDR2 FQNEAQ (reference sequence). With 5 bases clipped from V and 0 bases from J, the junction kept 6 bases outside the gene matches. The CDR3 is CASSPRGHASYEQYF. In DNA form, the CDR3 reads TGTGCCAGCAGCCCCAGGGGGCATGCCTCCTACGAGCAGTACTTC.

V and J are TRBV7-2 and TRBJ2-2, with D possibly being TRBD1 (5 bases). Trimming pared 1 base from V and 6 bases from J, leaving 9 bases between. Per the germline V gene, CDR1 is SGHTA and CDR2 is FQGNSA. The CDR3 is 14 residues long. The CDR3 bases are TGTGCCAGCAGCTTAGAATGGGGCGCCGGGGAGCTGTTTTTT. Translation: CASSLEWGAGELFF.

This chain joins TRBV19 and TRBJ2-6; 7 bases map to TRBD1. The junction had 2 bases not matched to a gene; V was cut back by 4 bases and J by 2 bases. From germline, CDR1 is LNHDA and CDR2 SQIVND (reference sequence). CDR3 length: 15 residues. CDR3 protein: CASSNDRAGANVLTF. Here the CDR3 DNA reads TGTGCCAGTAGTAACGACAGGGCTGGGGCCAACGTCCTGACTTTC. Full variable domain (rest looked up from reference TRBV19 and TRBJ2-6): DGGITQSPKYLFRKEGQNVTLSCEQNLNHDAMYWYRQDPGQGLRLIYYSQIVNDFQKGDIAEGYSVSREKKESFPLTVTSAQKNPTAFYLCASSNDRAGANVLTFGAGSRLTVL.